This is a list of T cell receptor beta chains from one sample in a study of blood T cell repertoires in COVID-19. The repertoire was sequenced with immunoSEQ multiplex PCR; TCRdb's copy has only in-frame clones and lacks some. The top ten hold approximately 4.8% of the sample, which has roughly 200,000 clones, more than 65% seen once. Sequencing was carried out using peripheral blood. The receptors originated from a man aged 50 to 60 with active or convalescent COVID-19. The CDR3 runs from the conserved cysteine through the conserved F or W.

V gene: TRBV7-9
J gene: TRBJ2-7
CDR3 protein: CASSLSGGSNEQYF

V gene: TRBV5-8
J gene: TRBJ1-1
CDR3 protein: CASRRTGGTEAFF

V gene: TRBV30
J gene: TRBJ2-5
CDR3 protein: CAWSEQVKGTQYF

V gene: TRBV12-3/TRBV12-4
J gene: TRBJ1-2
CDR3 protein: CASSQGGDLGYTF

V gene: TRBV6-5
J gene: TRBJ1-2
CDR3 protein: CASSYSRGGSYTF

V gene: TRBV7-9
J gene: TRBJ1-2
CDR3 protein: CASSLPGQGDHYGYTF

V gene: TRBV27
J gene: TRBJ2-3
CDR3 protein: CASSLQGKPDTQYF

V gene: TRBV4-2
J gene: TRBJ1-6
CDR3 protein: CASSRGGQGASPLHF

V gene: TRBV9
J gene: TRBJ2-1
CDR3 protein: CASSHEANTDNEQFF

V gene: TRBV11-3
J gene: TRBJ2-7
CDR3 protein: CASSLVGTGAYEQYF

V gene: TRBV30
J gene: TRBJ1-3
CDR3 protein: CAWDISSGNTIYF

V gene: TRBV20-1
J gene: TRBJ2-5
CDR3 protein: CSAGQEETQYF

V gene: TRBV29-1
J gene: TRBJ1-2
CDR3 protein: CSVSRTGGGNYGYTF

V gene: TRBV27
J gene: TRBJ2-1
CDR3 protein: CASRHPPSNNEQFF

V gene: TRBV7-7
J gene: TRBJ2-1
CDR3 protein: CASSLAGTGPNEQFF

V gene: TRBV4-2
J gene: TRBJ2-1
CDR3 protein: CASSQEQGSYNEQFF

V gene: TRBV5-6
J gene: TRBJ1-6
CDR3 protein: CASSPGQSSYNSPLHF

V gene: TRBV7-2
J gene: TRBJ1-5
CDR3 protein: CASSLGDRGGQPQHF

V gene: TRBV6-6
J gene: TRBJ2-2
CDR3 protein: CASSSGTGVGELFF

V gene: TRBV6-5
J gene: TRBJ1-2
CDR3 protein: CASSYLPGQGVYGYTF

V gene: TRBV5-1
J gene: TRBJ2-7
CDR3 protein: CASSLRRGYEQYF

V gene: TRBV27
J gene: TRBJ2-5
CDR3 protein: CASSLLGRVGETQYF

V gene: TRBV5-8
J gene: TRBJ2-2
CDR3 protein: CASSPSSGGVTGELFF

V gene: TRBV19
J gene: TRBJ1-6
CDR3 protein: CASSIGDRENSPLHF

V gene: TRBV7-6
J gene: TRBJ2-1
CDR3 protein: CASSLDSADYNEQFF

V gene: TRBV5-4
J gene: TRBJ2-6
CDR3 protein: CASSAMGGANVLTF

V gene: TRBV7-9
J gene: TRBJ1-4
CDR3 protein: CASSQQTGSGKLFF

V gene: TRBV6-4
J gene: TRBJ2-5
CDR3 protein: CASSGGCGASGGAKETQYF

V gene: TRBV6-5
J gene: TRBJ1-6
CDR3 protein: CASTPSGNSPLHF

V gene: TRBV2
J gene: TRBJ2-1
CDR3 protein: CASSEAGGGHDEQFF

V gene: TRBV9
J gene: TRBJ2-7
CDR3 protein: CASSVESGGAYEQYF

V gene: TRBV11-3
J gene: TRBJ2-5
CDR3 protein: CASSPYNLAGGTRWETQYF

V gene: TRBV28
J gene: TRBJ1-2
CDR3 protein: CASSSINYGYTF

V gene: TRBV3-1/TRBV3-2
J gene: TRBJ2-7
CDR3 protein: CASSRPQGDGQYF

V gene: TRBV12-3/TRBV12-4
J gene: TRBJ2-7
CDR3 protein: CASSRGQGEQYF

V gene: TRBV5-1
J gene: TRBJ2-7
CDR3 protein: CASSLWGGNEQYF

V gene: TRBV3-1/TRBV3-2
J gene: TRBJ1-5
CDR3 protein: CASSLTGTEHQPQHF

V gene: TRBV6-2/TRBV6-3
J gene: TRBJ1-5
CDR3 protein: CASSKAGTGHQPQHF

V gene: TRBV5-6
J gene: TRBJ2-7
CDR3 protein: CASSHLERAGVTYEQYF

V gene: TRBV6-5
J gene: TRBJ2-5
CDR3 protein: CASTTFLGAGETQYF

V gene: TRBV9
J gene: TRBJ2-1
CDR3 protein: CASSPHGGALGQFF

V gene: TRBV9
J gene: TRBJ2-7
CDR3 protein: CASSETTGLDEQYF

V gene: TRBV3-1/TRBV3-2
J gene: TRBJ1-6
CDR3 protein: CASSHRSYNSPLHF

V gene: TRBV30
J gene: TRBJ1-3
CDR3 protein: CACWGHSSGNTIYF

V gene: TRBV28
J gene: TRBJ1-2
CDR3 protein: CASSLGEGRGYTF

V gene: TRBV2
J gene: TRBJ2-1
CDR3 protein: CASTGQGRGAYNEQFF

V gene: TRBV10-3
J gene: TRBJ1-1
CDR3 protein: CAISELQGAGTEAFF

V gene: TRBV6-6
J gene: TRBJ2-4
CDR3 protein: CASSSIAKNIQYF

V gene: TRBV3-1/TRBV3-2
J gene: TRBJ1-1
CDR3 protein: CASSQDGAHKGAFF

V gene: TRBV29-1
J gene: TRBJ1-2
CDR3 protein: CSVEATGVGYGYTF

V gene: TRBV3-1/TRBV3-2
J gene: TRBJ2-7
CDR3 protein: CASSLDPAGFGEQYF

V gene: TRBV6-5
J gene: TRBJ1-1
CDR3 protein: CASTRGNTEAFF

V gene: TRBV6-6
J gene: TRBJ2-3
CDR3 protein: CASSFGLDTDTQYF